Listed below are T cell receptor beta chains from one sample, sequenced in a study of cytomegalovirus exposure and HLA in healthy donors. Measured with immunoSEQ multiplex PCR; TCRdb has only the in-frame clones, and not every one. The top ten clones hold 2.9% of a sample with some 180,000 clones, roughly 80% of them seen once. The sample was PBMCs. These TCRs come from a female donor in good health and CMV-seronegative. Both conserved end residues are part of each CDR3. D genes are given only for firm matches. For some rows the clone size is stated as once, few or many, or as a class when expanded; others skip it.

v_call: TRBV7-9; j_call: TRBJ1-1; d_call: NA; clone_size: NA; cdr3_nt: TGTGCCAGCAGCTTAGCTTCGGGGATTGAAGCTTTCTTT; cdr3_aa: CASSLASGIEAFF
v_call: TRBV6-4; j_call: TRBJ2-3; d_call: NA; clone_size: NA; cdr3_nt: TGTGCCAGCAGGGGCCCTCACAGCACAGATACGCAGTATTTT; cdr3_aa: CASRGPHSTDTQYF
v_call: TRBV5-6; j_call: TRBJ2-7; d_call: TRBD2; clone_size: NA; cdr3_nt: TGTGCCAGCAGCTGGGGTAGCGGGAGACACTACGAGCAGTACTTC; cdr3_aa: CASSWGSGRHYEQYF
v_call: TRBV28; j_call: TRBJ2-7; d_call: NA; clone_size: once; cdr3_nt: TGTGCCAGCAGTTTTCGGGGGGCGAGCCCCTACGAGCAGTACTTC; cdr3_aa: CASSFRGASPYEQYF
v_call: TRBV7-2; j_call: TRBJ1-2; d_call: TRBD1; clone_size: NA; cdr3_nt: TGTGCCAGCAGCGCAACGACAGGGGTGGGGGGCTACACCTTC; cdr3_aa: CASSATTGVGGYTF
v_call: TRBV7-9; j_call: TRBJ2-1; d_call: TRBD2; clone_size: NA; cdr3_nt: TGTGCCAGCAGCTCCACACTAGCGGGAGCTTATGAGCAGTTCTTC; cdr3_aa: CASSSTLAGAYEQFF
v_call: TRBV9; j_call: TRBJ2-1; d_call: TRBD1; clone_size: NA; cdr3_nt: TGTGCCAGCAGCGTAGGAAACAGGGGATACAATGAGCAGTTCTTC; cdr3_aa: CASSVGNRGYNEQFF
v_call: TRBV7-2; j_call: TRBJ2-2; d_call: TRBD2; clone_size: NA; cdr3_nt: TGTGCCAGCAGCTCCCCGGCGGGAGGGACCGGGGAGCTGTTTTTT; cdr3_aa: CASSSPAGGTGELFF
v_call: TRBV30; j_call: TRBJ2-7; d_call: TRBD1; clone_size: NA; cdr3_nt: TGTGCCTCCGGGACAGGGCTCGAGCAGTACTTC; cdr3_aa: CASGTGLEQYF
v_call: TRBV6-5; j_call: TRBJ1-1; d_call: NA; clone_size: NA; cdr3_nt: TGTGCCAGCAGTTACTCATCAGGGAAAGCTTTCTTT; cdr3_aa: CASSYSSGKAFF
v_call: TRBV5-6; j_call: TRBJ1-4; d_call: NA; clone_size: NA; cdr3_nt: TGTGCCAGCAGCTTGGACCGGGGGAAGCGAGAAAAACTGTTTTTT; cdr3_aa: CASSLDRGKREKLFF
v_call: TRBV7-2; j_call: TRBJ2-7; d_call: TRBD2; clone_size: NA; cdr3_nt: TGTGCCAGCAGCTTAGCGGTGACAAGTCCTAGCGGTACCTACGAGCAGTACTTC; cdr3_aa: CASSLAVTSPSGTYEQYF
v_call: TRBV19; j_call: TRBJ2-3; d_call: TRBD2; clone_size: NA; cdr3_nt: TGTGCCAGTAGTACCACCTCCGGGACTAGCGGGGGCCGAGATACGCAGTATTTT; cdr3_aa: CASSTTSGTSGGRDTQYF
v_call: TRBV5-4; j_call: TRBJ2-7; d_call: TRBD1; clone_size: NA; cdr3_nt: TGTGCCAGCAGCTCCAGGGCCGGGACAGGGGCCTACGAGCAGTACTTC; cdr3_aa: CASSSRAGTGAYEQYF
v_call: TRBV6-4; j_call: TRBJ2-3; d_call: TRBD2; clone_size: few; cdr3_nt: TGTGCCAGCAGTGACCCGACTAGCGCTAGCACAGATACGCAGTATTTT; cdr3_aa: CASSDPTSASTDTQYF
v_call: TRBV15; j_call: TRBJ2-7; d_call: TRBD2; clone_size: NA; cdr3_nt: TGTGCCACCAGCAGGCAGGCTAGCGGGGGTCCGGAGCAGTACTTC; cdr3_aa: CATSRQASGGPEQYF
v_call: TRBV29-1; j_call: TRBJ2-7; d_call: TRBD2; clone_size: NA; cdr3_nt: TGCAGCGTAGGGACTAGCGGGAGTTACGAGCAGTACTTC; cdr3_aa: CSVGTSGSYEQYF
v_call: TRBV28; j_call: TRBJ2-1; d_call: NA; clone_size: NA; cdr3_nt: TGTGCCAGCAGTCCGAGGAGGACTTACAATGAGCAGTTCTTC; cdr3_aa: CASSPRRTYNEQFF
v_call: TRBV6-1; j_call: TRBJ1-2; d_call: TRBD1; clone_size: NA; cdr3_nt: TGTGCCAGCCTGACAGGGAGCTATGGCTACACCTTC; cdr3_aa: CASLTGSYGYTF
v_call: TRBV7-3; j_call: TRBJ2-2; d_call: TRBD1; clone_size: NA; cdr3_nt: TGTGCCAGCAGAAAGGACAGGGCGACGAACACCGGGGAGCTGTTTTTT; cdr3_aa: CASRKDRATNTGELFF
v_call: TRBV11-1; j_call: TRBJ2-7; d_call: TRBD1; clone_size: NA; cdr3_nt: TGTGCCAGCAGCCCCCTAGGATCCGGACAGGGCATCTACGAGCAGTACTTC; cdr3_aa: CASSPLGSGQGIYEQYF
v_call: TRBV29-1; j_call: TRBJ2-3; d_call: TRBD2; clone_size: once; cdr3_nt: TGCAGCGTTGAGAAGCGGGAAAGCACAGATACGCAGTATTTT; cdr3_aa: CSVEKRESTDTQYF
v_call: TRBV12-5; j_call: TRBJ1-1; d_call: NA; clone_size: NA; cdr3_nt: TGTGCTAGTGGCAGGGGGAACACTGAAGCTTTCTTT; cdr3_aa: CASGRGNTEAFF
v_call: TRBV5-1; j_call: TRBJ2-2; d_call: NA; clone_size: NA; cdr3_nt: TGCGCCAGCAGCTTAAAGCTGGGGAGCGGGGAGCTGTTTTTT; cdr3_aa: CASSLKLGSGELFF
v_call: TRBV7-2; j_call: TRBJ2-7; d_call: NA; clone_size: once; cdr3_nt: TGTGCCAGCAGTTACCCCGGCTACGAGCAGTACTTC; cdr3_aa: CASSYPGYEQYF
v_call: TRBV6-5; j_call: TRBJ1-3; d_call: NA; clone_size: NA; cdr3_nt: TGTGCCAGCAGTCGTACAACCGGGACAGGAAACACCATATATTTT; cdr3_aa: CASSRTTGTGNTIYF
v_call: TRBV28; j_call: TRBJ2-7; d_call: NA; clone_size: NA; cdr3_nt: TGTGCCAGCAGTCCGCCAGGGGGGCCACGGCCCTACGAGCAGTACTTC; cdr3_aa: CASSPPGGPRPYEQYF
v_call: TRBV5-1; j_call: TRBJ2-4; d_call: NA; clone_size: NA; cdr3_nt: TGCGCCAGCAGCTTGGCACAAGGGGCAGACATTCAGTACTTC; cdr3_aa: CASSLAQGADIQYF
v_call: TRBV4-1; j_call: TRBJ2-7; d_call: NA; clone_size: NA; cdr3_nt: TGCGCCAGCAGCCAAGGCCACCATCTAGCGACCCGTTGGTACGAGCAGTACTTC; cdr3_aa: CASSQGHHLATRWYEQYF
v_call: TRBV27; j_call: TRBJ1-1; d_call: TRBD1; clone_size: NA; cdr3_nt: TGTGCCAGCAGTTTCCGAACAGGGGGGTTGATGAACACTGAAGCTTTCTTT; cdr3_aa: CASSFRTGGLMNTEAFF
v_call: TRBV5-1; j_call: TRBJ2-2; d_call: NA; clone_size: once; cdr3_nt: TGCGCCAGCAGCCCAAGGGGAAGGGTATATACCGGGGAGCTGTTTTTT; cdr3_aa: CASSPRGRVYTGELFF
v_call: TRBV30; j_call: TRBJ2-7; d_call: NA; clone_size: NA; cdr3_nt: TGTGCCTGGGCGGGGACCTACGAGCAGTACTTC; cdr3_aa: CAWAGTYEQYF
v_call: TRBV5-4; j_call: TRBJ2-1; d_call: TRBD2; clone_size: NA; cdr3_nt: TGTGCCAGCAGCCGCGGGGGGGCCCTCTCCTACAATGAGCAGTTCTTC; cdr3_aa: CASSRGGALSYNEQFF
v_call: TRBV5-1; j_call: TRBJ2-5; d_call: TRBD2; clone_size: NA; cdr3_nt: TGCGCCAGCAGCTTGGAGGGACTAGCGGGGCAAGAGACCCAGTACTTC; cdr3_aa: CASSLEGLAGQETQYF
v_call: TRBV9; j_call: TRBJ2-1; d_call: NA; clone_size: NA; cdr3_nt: TGTGCCAGTAGCGCTTCGGGAGACAATGAGCAGTTCTTC; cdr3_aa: CASSASGDNEQFF
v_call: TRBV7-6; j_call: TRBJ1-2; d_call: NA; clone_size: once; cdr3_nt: TGTGCCAGCAGTCTGCCGGCAGGCCTTGGGTATGGCTACACCTTC; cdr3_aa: CASSLPAGLGYGYTF
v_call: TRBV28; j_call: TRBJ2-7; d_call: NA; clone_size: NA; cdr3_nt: TGTGCCAGCAGTTTCGGGGGCGAGCAGTACTTC; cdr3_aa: CASSFGGEQYF
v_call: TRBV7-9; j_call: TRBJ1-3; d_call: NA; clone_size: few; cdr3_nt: TGTTCCAGCAGCCCCCGGGACACTAGCTCTGGAAACACCATATATTTT; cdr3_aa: CSSSPRDTSSGNTIYF
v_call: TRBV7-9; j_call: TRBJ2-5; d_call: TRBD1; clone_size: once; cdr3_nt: TGTGCCAGCAGCACTCTACACAGGGGGCTCGGGGAGACCCAGTACTTC; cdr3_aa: CASSTLHRGLGETQYF
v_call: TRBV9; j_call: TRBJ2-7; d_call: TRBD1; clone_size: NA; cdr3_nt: TGTGCCAGCAGCCCGGGACAGGGCCCCTCCGGGCAGTACTTC; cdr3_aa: CASSPGQGPSGQYF
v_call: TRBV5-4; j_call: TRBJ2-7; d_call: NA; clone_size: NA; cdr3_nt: TGTGCCAGCAGCTTGGACAGGGGGGGCGAGCAGTACTTC; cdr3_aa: CASSLDRGGEQYF
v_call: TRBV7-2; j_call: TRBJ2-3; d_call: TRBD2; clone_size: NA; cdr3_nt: TGTGCCAGCAGCTTAGGAATAGCGGGGAGCTTGAGAGATACGCAGTATTTT; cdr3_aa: CASSLGIAGSLRDTQYF
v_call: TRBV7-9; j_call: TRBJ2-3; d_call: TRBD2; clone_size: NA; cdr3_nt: TGTGCCAGCTCTTGGCGGGGGGCCTCAGATACGCAGTATTTT; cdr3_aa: CASSWRGASDTQYF
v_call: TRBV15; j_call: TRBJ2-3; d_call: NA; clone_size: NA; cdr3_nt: TGTGCCACCAGCAGAGGGGGAGTTGATACGCAGTATTTT; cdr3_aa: CATSRGGVDTQYF
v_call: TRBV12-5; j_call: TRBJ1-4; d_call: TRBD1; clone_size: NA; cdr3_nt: TGTGCTAGTGGTTTGGGCCCCGGGACAGGGGGCATAAAGGGATATGAAAAACTGTTTTTT; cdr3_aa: CASGLGPGTGGIKGYEKLFF